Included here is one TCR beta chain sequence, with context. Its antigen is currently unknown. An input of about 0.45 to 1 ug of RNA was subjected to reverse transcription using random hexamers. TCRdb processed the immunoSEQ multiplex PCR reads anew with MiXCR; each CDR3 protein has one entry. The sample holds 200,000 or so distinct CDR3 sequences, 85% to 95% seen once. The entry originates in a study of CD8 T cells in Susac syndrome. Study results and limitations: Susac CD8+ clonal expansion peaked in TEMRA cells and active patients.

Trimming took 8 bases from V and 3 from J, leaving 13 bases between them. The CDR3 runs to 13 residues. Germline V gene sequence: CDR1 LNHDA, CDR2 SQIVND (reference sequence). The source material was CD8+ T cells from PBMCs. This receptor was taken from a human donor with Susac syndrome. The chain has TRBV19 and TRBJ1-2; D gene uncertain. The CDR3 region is CASESRVDYGYTF. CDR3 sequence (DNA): TGTGCCAGTGAATCGAGGGTAGACTATGGCTACACCTTC.